The present T cell receptor beta chain was sequenced within a study of control samples from healthy donors and cancer patients (dated by TCRdb to the early 2020s). The library was prepared using the immunoSEQ multiplex PCR assay. The table comes from immuneACCESS by way of TCRdb, which keeps in-frame sequences with V and J called. Part of the clones is missing from these tables; in studies checked, under half for an unresolved V gene and the rest for unknown reasons. Present in this sample are about 140,000 clones, about 89% of which were seen just once. In total, the top ten clones hold 7.1% of the sample. Germline trimming: 7 bases from V, 4 bases from J; junction bases outside gene matches: 6. As encoded in the germline V gene, CDR1 is SGHAT while CDR2 is FQNNGV. The CDR3 measures 15 amino acids from cysteine to phenylalanine. The sequence is cut down to CDR3 DNA, 45 bases in frame from base 1.

As to this clone: The antigen it binds to is not known. No base qualities exist here, and no much larger clone lies one base off it.

The V and J segments used are TRBV11-2 and TRBJ2-1; 11 central nucleotides agree with TRBD2. The origin of this receptor is a man aged 18 to 29 in good health. Sequencing input: blood. In nucleotide form, the sequence is TGTGCCAGCACAAAACTAGCGGGGGAGTACAATGAGCAGTTCTTC. Translated, this is CASTKLAGEYNEQFF.